This T cell receptor (beta chain) comes out of a study of T-cell memory formation after mild COVID-19. This clonotype was observed a handful of times. Its antigen remains unidentified. This CDR3 spans 12 amino acids. V shed 8 bases and J shed 1 base, with 7 bases lying between them. TCRdb passed the 5' RACE reads through MiXCR, listing each CDR3 protein once. The data hold around 310,000 distinct CDR3 sequences, with around 15% observed a single time. Overall study findings and caveats: Clonal second-wave expansions that peaked on day 37 had unconfirmed SARS-CoV-2 specificity. Certain responding clones were present in pre-infection memory, suggesting participation of cross-reactive memory. Contracting clones from day 15 to 85 had balanced CD4/CD8; later expanders favoured CD4+. CD4+ contracting clones lay mainly in CM and EM, CD8+ ones in EMRA.

The rearrangement links TRBV12-3 or TRBV12-4 to TRBJ2-3; perhaps TRBD2 as D (6 bases). The receptor was derived from a man between 18 and 29 years old who had mild COVID-19 (a few samples of this study predate the infection). Cell type and time point are not known. The sequencing sample was made of PBMCs or a T cell subset sorted from them (not recorded which). CDR3 DNA: TGTGCCAGCGGGGAGGGCACAGATACGCAGTATTTT. Translated, it gives CASGEGTDTQYF.